The subject of this entry is one T cell receptor (beta chain). Its antigen is as yet unknown. Sequencing used immunoSEQ multiplex PCR; TCRdb keeps in-frame clones, though not all of them. The repertoire holds about 77,000 clones, with around 86% as singletons. The CDR3 runs to 15 residues. Germline V CDR1 and CDR2: SEHNR, FQNEAQ (reference sequence). Trimming shortened V by 4 bases and J by 2 bases, and 14 bases separated the two germline ends. This specimen comes from a study of OX40 agonist ivuxolimab in advanced cancers. At baseline, cycle 4 day 1, and cycle 7 day 1, blood was sampled. Study results and caveats: Antigens targeted by the expanded peripheral T cells were not determined.

This TCR came from an adult with an advanced solid tumor such as melanoma, head and neck, liver or kidney cancer. The specimen comprised CD4+ or CD8+ T cells sorted from blood, sampled in a trial of the OX40 agonist ivuxolimab. This chain connects TRBV7-9 to TRBJ2-5; perhaps TRBD2 as D (6 bases). CDR3 region: CASSWGDWGQETQYF. In nucleotides, the CDR3 is TGTGCCAGCAGCTGGGGGGATTGGGGTCAAGAGACCCAGTACTTC. The whole variable domain, remainder taken from reference TRBV7-9 and TRBJ2-5, is DTGVSQNPRHKITKRGQNVTFRCDPISEHNRLYWYRQTLGQGPEFLTYFQNEAQLEKSRLLSDRFSAERPKGSFSTLEIQRTEQGDSAMYLCASSWGDWGQETQYFGPGTRLLVL.